Below, 10 T cell receptor beta chains from the same sample are listed, as sequenced in a study of neurological immune-mediated disorders. TCRdb re-called the 5' RACE reads with MiXCR, one entry per CDR3 protein. Among more than 45,000 distinct CDR3 sequences listed, over 10% were seen once. Sequenced: PBMCs. Source of these receptors: a man aged 55 to 70 in good health.

This clonotype was seen repeatedly, ten times or more. The chain uses TRBV11-2 and TRBJ1-2, with unresolved D. V lost 0 bases, J lost 11 bases, and 13 bases lay in between. CDR3 length: 13 residues. CDR1 SGHAT and CDR2 FQNNGV come from the germline V gene. The DNA of the CDR3 is TGTGCCAGCAGCTTAGAAGGTGGCCGCAGATACACCTTC. Translation gives CASSLEGGRRYTF.

Many counts were recorded for this clonotype. V gene TRBV20-1 combines with J gene TRBJ1-3; TRBD1 might be the D (5 bases). Looked up from germline, CDR1 is DFQATT and CDR2 is SNEGSKA (reference sequence). Trimming shortened V by 5 bases and J by 2 bases, and 13 bases separated the two germline ends. The CDR3 spans 14 residues. CDR3 amino acids: CSALTADAGNTIYF. CDR3 bases: TGCAGTGCTCTGACAGCGGATGCTGGAAACACCATATATTTT.

This clonotype was picked up many times. CDR3 bases: TGTGCCAGCAGCTCCCGAAACAGGGGACAGCCCTACGAGCAGTACTTC. This gives the protein CASSSRNRGQPYEQYF. The chain recombines TRBV5-6 with TRBJ2-7, with 7 bases aligning to TRBD1. The germline gives CDR1 SGHDT, CDR2 YYEEEE. This CDR3 contains 16 residues. Trimming at V came to 3 bases and at J to 2 bases, leaving 11 bases not matched to a gene.

In its sample, this clonotype was seen a few times. The genes are TRBV7-3 and TRBJ2-6; no definite D call. Trimming took off 3 bases at V and 0 bases at J, with 6 bases between the two ends. This CDR3 is 15 amino acids long. CDR1 is SGHTA and CDR2 is FQGTGA in the germline V gene. The CDR3 loop is CASSFSASGANVLTF. CDR3 in DNA: TGTGCCAGCAGCTTCTCGGCCTCTGGGGCCAACGTCCTGACTTTC.

This clonotype was counted ten times or more. The V and J genes are TRBV7-9 and TRBJ2-1; no reliable D call. Trimming took 5 bases from V and 8 from J, leaving 16 bases between them. The germline gives CDR1 SEHNR, CDR2 FQNEAQ (reference sequence). This CDR3 is built from 14 residues. The CDR3 DNA reads TGTGCCAGCAGCCAGGACCCCTCGGAGTATGAGCAGTTCTTC. Its protein product is CASSQDPSEYEQFF.

This clonotype was detected ten times or more. J is TRBJ1-5 and V is TRBV24-1; D is possibly TRBD1 (6 bases). The CDR3 spans 13 residues. Germline CDR1 reads KGHDR; CDR2 reads SFDVKD. Deletions cut 9 bases from V and 5 bases from J, with 13 bases between. CDR3 sequence reads: CATRDGGDQPQHF. The DNA for the CDR3 is TGTGCCACCCGCGACGGGGGCGATCAGCCCCAGCATTTT.

This clonotype was detected many times. V gene TRBV7-2 combines with J gene TRBJ2-5, with D perhaps TRBD1 or TRBD2 (6 bases each). Per germline, CDR1 SGHTA and CDR2 FQGNSA. The CDR3 runs to 14 residues. V was shortened by 6 bases and J by 5 bases, with 16 bases between the two germline ends. As DNA, the CDR3 is TGTGCCAGCAGTCTTACGGGGGCCGGTGAGACCCAGTACTTC. Protein sequence: CASSLTGAGETQYF.

This clonotype was counted many times. The chain combines TRBV7-2 with TRBJ1-3; possibly TRBD1 for D (6 bases). V was trimmed by 0 bases and J by 0 bases, leaving 12 bases between them. There are 17 residues in the CDR3. The germline V gene has CDR1 SGHTA and CDR2 FQGNSA. The CDR3 region is CASSLASQGSSGNTIYF. The CDR3 coding sequence is TGTGCCAGCAGCTTAGCGAGCCAGGGGAGCTCTGGAAACACCATATATTTT.

This clonotype was recorded a few times. The gene calls are TRBV4-3 and TRBJ1-3; TRBD1 might be the D (5 bases). The V end was cut by 3 bases, the J end by 0 bases, with 15 bases between. CDR3 length: 17 residues. CDR1 and CDR2 from the germline V gene are LGHNA and YSLEER. Here the CDR3 reads CASSQMVQASSGNTIYF. CDR3 coding DNA: TGCGCCAGCAGCCAGATGGTACAGGCAAGCTCTGGAAACACCATATATTTT.

There are many counts of this clonotype. The CDR3 coding sequence is TGTGCCAGCAGTTTATATCGGGGGCCTGACGAGCAGTACTTC. Amino acids: CASSLYRGPDEQYF. The chain couples TRBV12-3 or TRBV12-4 to TRBJ2-7; D may match TRBD1 or TRBD2 (6 bases each). The CDR3 runs to 14 residues. V was pared by 2 bases and J by 5 bases, with 13 bases between.